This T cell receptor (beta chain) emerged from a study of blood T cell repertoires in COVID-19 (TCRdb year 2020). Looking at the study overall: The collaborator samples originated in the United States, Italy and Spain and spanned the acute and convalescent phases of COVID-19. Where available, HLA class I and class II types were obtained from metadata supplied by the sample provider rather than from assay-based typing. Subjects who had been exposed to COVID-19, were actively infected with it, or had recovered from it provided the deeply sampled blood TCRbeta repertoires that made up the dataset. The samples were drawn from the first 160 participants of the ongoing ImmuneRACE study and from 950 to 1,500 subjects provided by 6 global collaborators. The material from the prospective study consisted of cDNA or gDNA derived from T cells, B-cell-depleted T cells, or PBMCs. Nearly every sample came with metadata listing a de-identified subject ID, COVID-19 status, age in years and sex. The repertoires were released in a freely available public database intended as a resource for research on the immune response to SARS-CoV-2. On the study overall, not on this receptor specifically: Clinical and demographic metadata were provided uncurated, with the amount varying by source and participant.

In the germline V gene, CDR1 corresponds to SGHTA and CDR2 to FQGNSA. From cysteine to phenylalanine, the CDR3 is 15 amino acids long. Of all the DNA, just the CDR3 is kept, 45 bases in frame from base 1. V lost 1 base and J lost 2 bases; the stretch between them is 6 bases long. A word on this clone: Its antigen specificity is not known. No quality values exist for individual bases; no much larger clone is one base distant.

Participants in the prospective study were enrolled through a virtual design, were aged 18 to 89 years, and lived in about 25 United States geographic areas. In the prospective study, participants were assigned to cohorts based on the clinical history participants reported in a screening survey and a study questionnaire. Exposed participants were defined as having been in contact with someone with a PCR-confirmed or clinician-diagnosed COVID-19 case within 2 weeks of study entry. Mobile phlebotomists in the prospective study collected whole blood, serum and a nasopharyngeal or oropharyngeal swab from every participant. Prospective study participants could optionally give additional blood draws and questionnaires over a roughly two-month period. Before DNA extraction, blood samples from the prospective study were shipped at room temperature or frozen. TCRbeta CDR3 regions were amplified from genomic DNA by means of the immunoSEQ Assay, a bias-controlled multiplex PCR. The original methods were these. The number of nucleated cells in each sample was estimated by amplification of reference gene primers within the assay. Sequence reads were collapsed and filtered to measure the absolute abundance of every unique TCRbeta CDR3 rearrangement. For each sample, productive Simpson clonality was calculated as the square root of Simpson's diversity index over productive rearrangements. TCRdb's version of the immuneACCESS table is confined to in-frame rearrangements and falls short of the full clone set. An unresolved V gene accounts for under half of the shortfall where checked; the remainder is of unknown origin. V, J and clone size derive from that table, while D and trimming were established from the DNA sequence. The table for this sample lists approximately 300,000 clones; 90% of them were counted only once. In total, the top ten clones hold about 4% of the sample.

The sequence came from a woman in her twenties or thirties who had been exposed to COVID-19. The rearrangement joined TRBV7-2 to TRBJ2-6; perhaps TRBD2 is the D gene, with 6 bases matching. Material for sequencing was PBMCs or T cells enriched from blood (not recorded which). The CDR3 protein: CASSLGGAGANVLTF. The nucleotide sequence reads TGTGCCAGCAGCTTAGGGGGGGCTGGGGCCAACGTCCTGACTTTC. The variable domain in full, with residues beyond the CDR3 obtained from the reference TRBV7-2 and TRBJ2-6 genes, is GAGVSQSPSNKVTEKGKDVELRCDPISGHTALYWYRQSLGQGLEFLIYFQGNSAPDKSGLPSDRFSAERTGGSVSTLTIQRTQQEDSAVYLCASSLGGAGANVLTFGAGSRLTVL.